This T cell receptor (beta chain) was identified during a study of beta chain features in type 1 diabetes. The whole isolated RNA underwent reverse transcription, so sequencing captured expressed TCRB transcripts. Clones were read by immunoSEQ multiplex PCR, and TCRdb kept only the in-frame ones, dropping some. The sample records a few hundred thousand clones, more than 13% being singletons. Broader study findings: Among all four CD4+ subsets, Type 1 diabetes patients had TCRB CDR3s that were moderately but significantly shorter. In comparison with healthy donors, patients had naive, central memory and Treg TCRB repertoires that appeared more similar.

CD4+ naive, central memory, regulatory and stem cell-like memory subsets were isolated by sorting on CD45RO/CCR7/CD25/CD127/CD95/CD27. All of the sorted populations showed purity greater than 95%. This clone was found a few times. Its antigen is unknown. Germline CDR1 is MNHEY and CDR2 is SMNVEV (reference sequence). CDR3 size: 14 residues. The V gene end was trimmed by 3 bases and the J gene end by 11 bases; junction bases not matched to a gene: 7. Sequencing input: naive CD4+ T cells from blood. The clonotype was recovered from a woman aged 18-29 years in good health. The chain uses TRBV27 and TRBJ2-1; TRBD2 matches 10 bases. CDR3 region: CASSFPSGSKKQFF. Here the CDR3 DNA reads TGTGCCAGCAGTTTTCCTAGCGGGAGCAAGAAGCAGTTCTTC.